A single sample gave rise to the 2 T cell receptor beta chains below, sequenced in a study of blood T cell repertoires in COVID-19 (dated by TCRdb to about 2020). The library was generated by the immunoSEQ multiplex PCR assay. As stored in TCRdb, this immuneACCESS dataset retains in-frame rearrangements with V and J assigned. A fraction of the clones does not appear; measured against another copy, unresolved V genes explain less than half of the discrepancy, and the remainder lacks a known reason. The sample data list more than 85,000 clones, and 88% of these were observed just once. Jointly, the top ten make up around 6.5% of the sample. Source material: peripheral blood. The receptors originated from a woman in her sixties or seventies with acute or convalescent COVID-19.

The rearrangement joins TRBV19 to TRBJ2-7; the match to TRBD2 covers 9 bases. Germline V gene data show CDR1 as LNHDA and CDR2 as SQIVND (reference sequence). The J segment lost 7 bases and the V segment lost 6 bases, leaving 10 bases of the junction unmatched. The CDR3 runs 14 residues. The CDR3 reads CASRGLAQGGEQYF. The CDR3 DNA reads as TGTGCCAGTAGGGGACTAGCCCAAGGGGGAGAGCAGTACTTC.

The chain links TRBV27 to TRBJ1-1; TRBD1 is a possible D gene (6 bases). Germline V gene lookup returns CDR1 MNHEY and CDR2 SMNVEV (reference sequence). Trimming stripped 2 bases from V and 1 base from J, with 14 bases between. CDR3 length equals 16 residues. The CDR3 sequence is CASSLKAGAGNTEAFF. The CDR3 DNA sequence: TGTGCCAGCAGTTTAAAGGCAGGGGCCGGGAACACTGAAGCTTTCTTT.